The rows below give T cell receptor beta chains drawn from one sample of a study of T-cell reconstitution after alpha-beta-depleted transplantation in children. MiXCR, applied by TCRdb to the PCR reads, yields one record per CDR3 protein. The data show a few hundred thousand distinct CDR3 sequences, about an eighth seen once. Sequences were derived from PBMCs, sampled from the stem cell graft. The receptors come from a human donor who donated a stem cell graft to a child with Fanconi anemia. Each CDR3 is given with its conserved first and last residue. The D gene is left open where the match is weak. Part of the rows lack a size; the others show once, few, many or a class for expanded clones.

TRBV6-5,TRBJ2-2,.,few,TGTGCCAGCAGTTACCACTACCCCGGGGAGCTGTTTTTT,CASSYHYPGELFF
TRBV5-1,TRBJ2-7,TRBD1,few,TGCGCCAGCAGCTTGGACGTCCTAGGACAGGGCTACGAGCAGTACTTC,CASSLDVLGQGYEQYF
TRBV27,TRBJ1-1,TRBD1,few,TGTGCCAGCAGTTTCGACAGGGCCAGCCGGTACACTGAAGCTTTCTTT,CASSFDRASRYTEAFF
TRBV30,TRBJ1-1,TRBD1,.,TGTGCCTTATCCCTGGGACAGGGGGTTGGGACTGAAGCTTTCTTT,CALSLGQGVGTEAFF
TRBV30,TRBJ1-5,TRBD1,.,TGTGCCTGGAGTGTCCGACAGGGGGCCAATCAGCCCCAGCATTTT,CAWSVRQGANQPQHF
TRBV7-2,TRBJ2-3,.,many,TGTGCCAGCAGCTTACGGCGGGGTGGAGATACGCAGTATTTT,CASSLRRGGDTQYF
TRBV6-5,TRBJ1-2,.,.,TGTGCCAGCGCCTCCAAGGGCGGCTATGGCTACACCTTC,CASASKGGYGYTF
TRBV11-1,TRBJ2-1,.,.,TGTGCCAGCAGCTTTCGGGTTGCCTACAATGAGCAGTTCTTC,CASSFRVAYNEQFF
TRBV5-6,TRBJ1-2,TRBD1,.,TGTGCCAGCAGCCTAGGACAGGGAGACACCTTC,CASSLGQGDTF
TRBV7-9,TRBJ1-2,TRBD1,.,TGTGCCAGCAGCGTAGACAGGGATCGGAACTATGGCTACACCTTC,CASSVDRDRNYGYTF
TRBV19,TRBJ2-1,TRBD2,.,TGTGCCTCAAGAATGGGCGGGGGTGGTTACAATGAGCAGTTCTTC,CASRMGGGGYNEQFF
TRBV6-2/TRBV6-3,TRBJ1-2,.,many,TGTGCCAGCCAGGGCGGCTATGGCTACACCTTC,CASQGGYGYTF
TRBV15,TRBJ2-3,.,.,TGTGCCACCAGCAGAGAAGGCCACGTAGATACGCAGTATTTT,CATSREGHVDTQYF
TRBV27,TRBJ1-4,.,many,TGTGCCAGCAGACCTAGGGGGGGGCCTAATGAAAAACTGTTTTTT,CASRPRGGPNEKLFF
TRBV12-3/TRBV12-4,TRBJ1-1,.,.,TGTGCCAGCAGGCCAACGGGACAGAACACTGAAGCTTTCTTT,CASRPTGQNTEAFF
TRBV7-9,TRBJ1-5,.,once,TGTGCCAGCAGCTCAACAAGGAATCAGCCCCAGCATTTT,CASSSTRNQPQHF
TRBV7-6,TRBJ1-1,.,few,TGTGCCAGCAGCTTGGGTTCGGCAGGAAACACTGAAGCTTTCTTT,CASSLGSAGNTEAFF
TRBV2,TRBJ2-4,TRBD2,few,TGTGCCAGCAGTCGTGCGGCGGGGGGAGTTGGAAACATTCAGTACTTC,CASSRAAGGVGNIQYF
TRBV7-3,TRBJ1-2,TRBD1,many,TGTGCCAGCAGCCGAACAGGGGGAACGGGGGATGGCTACACCTTC,CASSRTGGTGDGYTF
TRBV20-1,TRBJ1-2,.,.,TGCAGTGCTAGAGGCCGGGTTACCTATGGCTACACCTTC,CSARGRVTYGYTF
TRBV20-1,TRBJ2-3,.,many,TGCAGTGCCAGCCGCAGGGGCCTCACAGATACGCAGTATTTT,CSASRRGLTDTQYF
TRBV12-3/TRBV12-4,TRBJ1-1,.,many,TGTGCCAGCAGAAGGACAGTGAACACTGAAGCTTTCTTT,CASRRTVNTEAFF
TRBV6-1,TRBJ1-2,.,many,TGTGCCAGCAGCCCCGGACCGATAGATGGCTACACCTTC,CASSPGPIDGYTF
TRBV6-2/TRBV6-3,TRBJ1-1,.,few,TGTGCCAGCAGTTCGTGGAGCACTGAAGCTTTCTTT,CASSSWSTEAFF
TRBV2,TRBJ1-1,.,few,TGTGCCAGCAGTCAGATGGGCACCCAGGGAACTGAAGCTTTCTTT,CASSQMGTQGTEAFF
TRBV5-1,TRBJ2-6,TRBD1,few,TGCGCCAGCAGCTTGCCCGGACAGGGTTTGATAGGCAACGTCCTGACTTTC,CASSLPGQGLIGNVLTF
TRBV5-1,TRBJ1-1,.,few,TGCGCCAGCACCCTTTCAGGGAACGCTGAAGCTTTCTTT,CASTLSGNAEAFF
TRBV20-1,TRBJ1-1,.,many,TGCAGTGCTAGCCCGAGGCCCCCCATGAACACTGAAGCTTTCTTT,CSASPRPPMNTEAFF
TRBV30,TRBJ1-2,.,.,TGTGCCTGGAGTGGAACGAGCTATGGCTACACCTTC,CAWSGTSYGYTF
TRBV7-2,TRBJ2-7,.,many,TGTGCCAGCAGGGGACGGTCCACCTACGAGCAGTACTTC,CASRGRSTYEQYF
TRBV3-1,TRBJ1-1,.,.,TGTGCCAGCAGCCCGCGTATTGACAGTGAAGCTTTCTTT,CASSPRIDSEAFF
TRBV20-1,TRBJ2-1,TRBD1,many,TGCAGTGCTCAGGACAGGGCCTACAATGAGCAGTTCTTC,CSAQDRAYNEQFF
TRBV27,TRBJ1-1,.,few,TGTGCCAGCGGCAGGGGAACTGAAGCTTTCTTT,CASGRGTEAFF
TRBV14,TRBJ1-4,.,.,TGTGCCAGCAGCCAAGATTGGGGGACATCGGGTGAAAAACTGTTTTTT,CASSQDWGTSGEKLFF
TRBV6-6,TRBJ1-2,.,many,TGTGCCAGCAGTTCCCTCTCCTCAGGGAGCTACACCTTC,CASSSLSSGSYTF
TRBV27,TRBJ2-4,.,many,TGTGCCAGCAGTAAACCTTTATTACGTGGGGTGCACATTCAGTACTTC,CASSKPLLRGVHIQYF
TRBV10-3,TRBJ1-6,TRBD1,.,TGTGCCATCAGGGACAGGGACGATTCACCCCTCCACTTT,CAIRDRDDSPLHF
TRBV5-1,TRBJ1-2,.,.,TGCGCCAGCAGCGCGTCCGGGACGGGATATGGCTACACCTTC,CASSASGTGYGYTF
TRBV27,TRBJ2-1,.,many,TGTGCCAGCAGTTCTAGACGAGTGGGGGCCGTTGAGCAGTTCTTC,CASSSRRVGAVEQFF
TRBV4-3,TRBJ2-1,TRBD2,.,TGCGCCAGCAGCCAAGAGGAGCGGGGAGGGGTACATGAGCAGTTCTTC,CASSQEERGGVHEQFF
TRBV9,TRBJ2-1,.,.,TGTGCCAGCAGCGTAACCCCACCAAGCGGACACAATGAGCAGTTCTTC,CASSVTPPSGHNEQFF
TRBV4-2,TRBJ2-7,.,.,TGTGCCAGCAGCCGAGAGACCGTCTACGAGCAGTACTTC,CASSRETVYEQYF
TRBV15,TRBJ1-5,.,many,TGTGCCACCACACCTGGCCTGACGGGTCAGCCCCAGCATTTT,CATTPGLTGQPQHF
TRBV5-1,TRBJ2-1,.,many,TGCGCCAGCAGCTATGACAGAAGGACAGACAATGAGCAGTTCTTC,CASSYDRRTDNEQFF
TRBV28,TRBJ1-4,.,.,TGTGCCAGCAATCCAGGAGGAGAAAAACTGTTTTTT,CASNPGGEKLFF
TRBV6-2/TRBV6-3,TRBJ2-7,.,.,TGTGCCAGCACCCCGTGGGGAGCCTCCTACGAGCAGTACTTC,CASTPWGASYEQYF
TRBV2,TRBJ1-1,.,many,TGTGCCAGCAGTGAACTGGTTGTCCTATCGATAGAAGCTTTCTTT,CASSELVVLSIEAFF
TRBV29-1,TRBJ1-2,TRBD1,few,TGCAGCGTTGCAGGGGGTCCCTATGGCTACACCTTC,CSVAGGPYGYTF
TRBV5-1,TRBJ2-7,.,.,TGCGCCAGCAGCTTGCGGGGTCTCGAGCAGTACTTC,CASSLRGLEQYF
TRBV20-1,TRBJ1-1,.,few,TGCAGTGCGAGTCTTCTCGGAGAAGCTTTCTTT,CSASLLGEAFF